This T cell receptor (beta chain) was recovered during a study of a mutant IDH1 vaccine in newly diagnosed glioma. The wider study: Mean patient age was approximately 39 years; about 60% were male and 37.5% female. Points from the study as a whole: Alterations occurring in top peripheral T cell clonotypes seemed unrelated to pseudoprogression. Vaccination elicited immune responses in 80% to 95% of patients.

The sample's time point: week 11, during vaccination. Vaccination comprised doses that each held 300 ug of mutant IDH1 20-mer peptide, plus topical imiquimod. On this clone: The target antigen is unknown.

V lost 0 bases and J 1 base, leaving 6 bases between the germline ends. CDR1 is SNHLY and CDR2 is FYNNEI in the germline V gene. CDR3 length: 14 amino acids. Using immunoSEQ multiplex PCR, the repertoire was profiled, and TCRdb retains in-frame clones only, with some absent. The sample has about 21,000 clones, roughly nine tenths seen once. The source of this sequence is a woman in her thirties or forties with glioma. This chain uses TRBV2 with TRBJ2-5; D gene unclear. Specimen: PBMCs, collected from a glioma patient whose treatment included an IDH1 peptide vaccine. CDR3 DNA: TGTGCCAGCAGTGAAGCATCCAGCCAAGAGACCCAGTACTTC. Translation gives CASSEASSQETQYF.